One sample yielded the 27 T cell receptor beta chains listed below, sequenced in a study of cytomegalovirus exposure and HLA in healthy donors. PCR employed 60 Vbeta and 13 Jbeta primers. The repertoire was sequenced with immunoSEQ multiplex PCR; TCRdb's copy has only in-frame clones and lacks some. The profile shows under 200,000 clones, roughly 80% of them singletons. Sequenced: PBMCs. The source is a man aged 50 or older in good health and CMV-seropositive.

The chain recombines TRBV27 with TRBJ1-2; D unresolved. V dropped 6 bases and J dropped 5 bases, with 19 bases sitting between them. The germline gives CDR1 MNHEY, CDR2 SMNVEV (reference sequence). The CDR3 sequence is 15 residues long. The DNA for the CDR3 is TGTGCCAGCAGCCCCCTTTGGAGGGCGGAGTATGGCTACACCTTC. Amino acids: CASSPLWRAEYGYTF.

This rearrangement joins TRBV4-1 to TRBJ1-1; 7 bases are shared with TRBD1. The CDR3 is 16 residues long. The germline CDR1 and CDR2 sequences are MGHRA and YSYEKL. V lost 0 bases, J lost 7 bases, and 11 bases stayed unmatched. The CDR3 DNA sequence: TGCGCCAGCAGCCAAGATATTGCCTACAGGGGACATGAAGCTTTCTTT. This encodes CASSQDIAYRGHEAFF.

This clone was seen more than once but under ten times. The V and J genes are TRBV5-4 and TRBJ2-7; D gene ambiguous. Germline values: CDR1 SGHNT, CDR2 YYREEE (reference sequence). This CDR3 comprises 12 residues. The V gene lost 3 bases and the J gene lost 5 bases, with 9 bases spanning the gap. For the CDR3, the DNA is TGTGCCAGCAGCTCCCTTCGGGACGAGCAGTACTTC. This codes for CASSSLRDEQYF.

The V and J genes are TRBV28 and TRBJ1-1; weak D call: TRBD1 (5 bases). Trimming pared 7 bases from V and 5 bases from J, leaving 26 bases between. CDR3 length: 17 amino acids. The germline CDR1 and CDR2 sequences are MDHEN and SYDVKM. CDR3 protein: CASTSWGPVARVTEAFF. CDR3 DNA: TGTGCCAGCACCTCTTGGGGCCCAGTGGCCCGAGTGACTGAAGCTTTCTTT.

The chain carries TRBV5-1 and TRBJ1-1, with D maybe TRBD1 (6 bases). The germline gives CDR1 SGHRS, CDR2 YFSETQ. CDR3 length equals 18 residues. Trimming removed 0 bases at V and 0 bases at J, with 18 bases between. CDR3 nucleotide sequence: TGCGCCAGCAGCTTGGATCAGGGGATGGGCCAGGTGAACACTGAAGCTTTCTTT. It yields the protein CASSLDQGMGQVNTEAFF. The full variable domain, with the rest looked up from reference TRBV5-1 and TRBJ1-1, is KAGVTQTPRYLIKTRGQQVTLSCSPISGHRSVSWYQQTPGQGLQFLFEYFSETQRNKGNFPGRFSGRQFSNSRSEMNVSTLELGDSALYLCASSLDQGMGQVNTEAFFGQGTRLTVV.

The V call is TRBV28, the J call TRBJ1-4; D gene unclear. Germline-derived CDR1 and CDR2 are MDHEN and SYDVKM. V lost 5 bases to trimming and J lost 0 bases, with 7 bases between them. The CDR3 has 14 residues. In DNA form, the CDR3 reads TGTGCCAGCAGTCTCCCCCCAACTAATGAAAAACTGTTTTTT. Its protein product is CASSLPPTNEKLFF.

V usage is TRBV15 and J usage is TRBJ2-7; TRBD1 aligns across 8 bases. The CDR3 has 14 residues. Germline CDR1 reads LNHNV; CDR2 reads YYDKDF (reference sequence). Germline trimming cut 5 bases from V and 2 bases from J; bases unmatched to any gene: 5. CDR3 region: CATSRRTGPYEQYF. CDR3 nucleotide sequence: TGTGCCACCAGCCGCCGGACAGGGCCCTACGAGCAGTACTTC.

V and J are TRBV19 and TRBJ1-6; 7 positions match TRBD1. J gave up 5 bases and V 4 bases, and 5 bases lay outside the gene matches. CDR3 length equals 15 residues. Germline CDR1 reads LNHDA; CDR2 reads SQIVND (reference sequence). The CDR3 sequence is CASSNPGTDNSPLHF. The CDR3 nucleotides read TGTGCCAGTAGTAACCCCGGGACAGATAATTCACCCCTCCACTTT.

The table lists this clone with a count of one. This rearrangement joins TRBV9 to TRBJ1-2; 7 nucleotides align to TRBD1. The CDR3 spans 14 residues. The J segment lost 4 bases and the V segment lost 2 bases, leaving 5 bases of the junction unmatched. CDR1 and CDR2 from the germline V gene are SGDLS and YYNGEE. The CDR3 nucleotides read TGTGCCAGCAGCGTCTCGACAGGGATCTATGGCTACACCTTC. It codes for CASSVSTGIYGYTF.

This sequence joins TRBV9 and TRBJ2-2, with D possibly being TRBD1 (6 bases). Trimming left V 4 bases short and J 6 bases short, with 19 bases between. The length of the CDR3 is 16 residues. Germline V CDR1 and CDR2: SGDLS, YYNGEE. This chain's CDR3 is CASSFSDSRVAGELFF. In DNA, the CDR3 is TGTGCCAGCAGCTTCTCGGACAGTCGAGTCGCCGGGGAGCTGTTTTTT.

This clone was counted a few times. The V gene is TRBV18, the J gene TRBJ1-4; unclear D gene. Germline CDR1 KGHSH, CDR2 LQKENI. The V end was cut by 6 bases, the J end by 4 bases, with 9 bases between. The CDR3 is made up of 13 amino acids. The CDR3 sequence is CASSPTDNEKLFF. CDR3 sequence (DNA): TGTGCCAGCTCGCCTACCGATAATGAAAAACTGTTTTTT.

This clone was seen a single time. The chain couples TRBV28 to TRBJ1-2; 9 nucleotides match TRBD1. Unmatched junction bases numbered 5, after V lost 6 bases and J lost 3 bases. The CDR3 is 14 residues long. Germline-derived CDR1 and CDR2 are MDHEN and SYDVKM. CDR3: CASSQDRGDYGYTF. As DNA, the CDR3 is TGTGCCAGCAGCCAGGACAGGGGCGACTATGGCTACACCTTC.

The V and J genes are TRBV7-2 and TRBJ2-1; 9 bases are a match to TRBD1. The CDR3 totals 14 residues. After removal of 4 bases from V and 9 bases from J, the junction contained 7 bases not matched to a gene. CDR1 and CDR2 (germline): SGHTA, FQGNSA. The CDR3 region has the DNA TGTGCCAGCAGCTGGGGACAGGGAGTGATTGAGCAGTTCTTC. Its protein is CASSWGQGVIEQFF. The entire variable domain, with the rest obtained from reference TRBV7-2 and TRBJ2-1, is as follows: GAGVSQSPSNKVTEKGKDVELRCDPISGHTALYWYRQSLGQGLEFLIYFQGNSAPDKSGLPSDRFSAERTGGSVSTLTIQRTQQEDSAVYLCASSWGQGVIEQFFGPGTRLTVL.

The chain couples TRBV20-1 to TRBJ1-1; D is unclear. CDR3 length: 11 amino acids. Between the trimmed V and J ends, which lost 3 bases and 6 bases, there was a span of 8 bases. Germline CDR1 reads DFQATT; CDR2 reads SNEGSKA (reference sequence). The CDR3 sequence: CSASEGAEAFF. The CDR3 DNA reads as TGCAGTGCTAGCGAGGGCGCTGAAGCTTTCTTT.

CDR3 loop: CASSERGANGYTF. The CDR3 DNA follows: TGTGCCAGCAGTGAACGGGGGGCAAATGGCTACACCTTC. This chain joins TRBV6-1 and TRBJ1-2; tentative D call: TRBD1 (6 bases). The V end lost 2 bases, the J end lost 6 bases, and 10 bases lay between the germline ends. This CDR3 contains 13 residues. Germline-derived CDR1 and CDR2 are MNHNS and SASEGT.

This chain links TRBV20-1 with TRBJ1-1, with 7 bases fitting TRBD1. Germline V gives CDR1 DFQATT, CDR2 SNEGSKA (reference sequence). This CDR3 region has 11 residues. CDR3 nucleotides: TGCACCGCCCCCGACAGGGCGGGCACTTTCTTT. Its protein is CTAPDRAGTFF.

CDR3 nucleotide sequence: TGTGCCAGCAGCCAGTGGACACTAGCGGGGTCCACAGATACGCAGTATTTT. Translation gives CASSQWTLAGSTDTQYF. This chain uses TRBV14 with TRBJ2-3; 10 positions match TRBD2. The CDR3 contains 17 residues. Trimming cost V 3 bases and J 2 bases; bases outside gene matches: 8. Looked up from germline, CDR1 is SGHDN and CDR2 is FVKESK.

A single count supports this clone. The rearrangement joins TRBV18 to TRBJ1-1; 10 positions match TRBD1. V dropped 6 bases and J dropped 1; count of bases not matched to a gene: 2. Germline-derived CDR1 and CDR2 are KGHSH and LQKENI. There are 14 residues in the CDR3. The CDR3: CASSRDRGNTEAFF. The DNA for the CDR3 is TGTGCCAGCTCCCGGGACAGGGGGAACACTGAAGCTTTCTTT.

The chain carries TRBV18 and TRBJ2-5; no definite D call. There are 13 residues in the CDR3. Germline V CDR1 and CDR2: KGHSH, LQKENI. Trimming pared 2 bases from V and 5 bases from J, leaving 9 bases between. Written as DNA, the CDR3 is TGTGCCAGCTCACCAAGCGCCCGCGAGACCCAGTACTTC. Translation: CASSPSARETQYF.

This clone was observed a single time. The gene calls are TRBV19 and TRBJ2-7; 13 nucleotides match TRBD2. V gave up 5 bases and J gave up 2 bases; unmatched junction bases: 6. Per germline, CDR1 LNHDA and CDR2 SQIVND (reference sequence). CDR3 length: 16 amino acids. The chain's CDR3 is CASSLRLAGGAYEQYF. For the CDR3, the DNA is TGTGCCAGTAGTTTACGACTAGCGGGGGGAGCCTACGAGCAGTACTTC.

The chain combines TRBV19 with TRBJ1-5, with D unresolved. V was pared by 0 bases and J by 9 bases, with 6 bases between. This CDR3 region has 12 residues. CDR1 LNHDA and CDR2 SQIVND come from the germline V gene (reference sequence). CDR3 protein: CASSIEEGPQHF. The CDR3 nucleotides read TGTGCCAGTAGTATAGAGGAGGGGCCCCAGCATTTT.

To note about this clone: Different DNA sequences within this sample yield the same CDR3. The CDR3 sequence: CASSSTGANTEAFF. CDR3 sequence (DNA): TGTGCCAGCAGCTCAACAGGGGCGAACACTGAAGCTTTCTTT. This chain links TRBV7-3 with TRBJ1-1, with 7 nucleotides matching TRBD1. CDR1 and CDR2 (germline): SGHTA, FQGTGA. The CDR3 is 14 residues long. The J segment lost 1 base and the V segment lost 4 bases, leaving 3 bases of the junction unmatched.

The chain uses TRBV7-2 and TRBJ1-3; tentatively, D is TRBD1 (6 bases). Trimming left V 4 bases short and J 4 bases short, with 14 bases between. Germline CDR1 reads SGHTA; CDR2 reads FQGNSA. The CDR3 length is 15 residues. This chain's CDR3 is CASSSDSSSGNTIYF. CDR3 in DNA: TGTGCCAGCAGCTCGGACAGTTCCTCCGGAAACACCATATATTTT. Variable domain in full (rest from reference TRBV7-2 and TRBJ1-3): GAGVSQSPSNKVTEKGKDVELRCDPISGHTALYWYRQSLGQGLEFLIYFQGNSAPDKSGLPSDRFSAERTGGSVSTLTIQRTQQEDSAVYLCASSSDSSSGNTIYFGEGSWLTVV.

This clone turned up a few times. The CDR3 bases are TGTGCCATTAAGACTAGCCTTAGGTCCAATGAGCAGTTCTTC. It is translated as CAIKTSLRSNEQFF. The V gene is TRBV6-1, the J gene TRBJ2-1; 7 positions match TRBD2. The CDR3 loop spans 14 amino acids. Germline CDR1 is MNHNS and CDR2 is SASEGT. The J segment lost 6 bases and the V segment lost 10 bases, leaving 12 bases of the junction unmatched.

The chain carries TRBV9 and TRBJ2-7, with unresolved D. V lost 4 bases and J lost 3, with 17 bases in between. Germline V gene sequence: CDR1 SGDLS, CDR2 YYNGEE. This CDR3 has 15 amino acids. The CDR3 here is CASSPRLGDFYEQYF. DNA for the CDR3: TGTGCCAGCAGCCCAAGGTTAGGAGATTTCTACGAGCAGTACTTC. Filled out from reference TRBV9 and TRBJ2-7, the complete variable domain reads DSGVTQTPKHLITATGQRVTLRCSPRSGDLSVYWYQQSLDQGLQFLIQYYNGEERAKGNILERFSAQQFPDLHSELNLSSLELGDSALYFCASSPRLGDFYEQYFGPGTRLTVT.

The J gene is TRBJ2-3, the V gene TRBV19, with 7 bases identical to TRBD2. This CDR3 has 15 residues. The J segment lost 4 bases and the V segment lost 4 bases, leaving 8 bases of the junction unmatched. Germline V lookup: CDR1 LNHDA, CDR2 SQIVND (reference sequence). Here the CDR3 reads CASSTMGGGPDTQYF. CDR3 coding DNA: TGTGCCAGTAGTACGATGGGGGGGGGTCCAGATACGCAGTATTTT.

The CDR3 nucleotides are TGTGCCAGCAGCTTAAGACAGGGGCCAGATCAGCCCCAGCATTTT. Its protein is CASSLRQGPDQPQHF. V and J are TRBV7-8 and TRBJ1-5; TRBD1 matches 8 bases. The CDR3 loop spans 15 amino acids. V shed 2 bases and J 5 bases; nucleotides not matched to a gene: 5. Germline V gene lookup returns CDR1 SGHVS and CDR2 FQNEAQ. Full variable domain (rest looked up from reference TRBV7-8 and TRBJ1-5): GAGVSQSPRYKVAKRGQDVALRCDPISGHVSLFWYQQALGQGPEFLTYFQNEAQLDKSGLPSDRFFAERPEGSVSTLKIQRTQQEDSAVYLCASSLRQGPDQPQHFGDGTRLSIL.